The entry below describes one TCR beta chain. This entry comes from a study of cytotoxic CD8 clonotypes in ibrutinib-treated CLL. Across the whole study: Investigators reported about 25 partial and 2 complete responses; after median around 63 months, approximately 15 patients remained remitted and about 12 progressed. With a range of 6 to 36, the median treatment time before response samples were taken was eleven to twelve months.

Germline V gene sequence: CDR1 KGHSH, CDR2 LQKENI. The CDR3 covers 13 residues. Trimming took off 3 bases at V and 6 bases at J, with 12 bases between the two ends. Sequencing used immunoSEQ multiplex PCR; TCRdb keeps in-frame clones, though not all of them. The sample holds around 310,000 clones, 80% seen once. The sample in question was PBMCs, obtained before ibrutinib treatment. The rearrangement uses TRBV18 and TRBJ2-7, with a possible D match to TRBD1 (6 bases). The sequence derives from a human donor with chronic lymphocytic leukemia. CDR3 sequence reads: CASSPTGILEQYF. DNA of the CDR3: TGTGCCAGCTCACCGACAGGAATTCTCGAGCAGTACTTC.